A single sample gave rise to the 20 T cell receptor beta chains below, sequenced in a study of cytomegalovirus exposure and HLA in healthy donors. The PCR was carried out with 60 Vbeta primers and 13 Jbeta primers. Sequenced by immunoSEQ multiplex PCR; TCRdb stores in-frame clones only, minus some. The sample contains 150,000 to 200,000 clones, roughly 86% of which appear only once. Sequencing was performed on PBMCs. These receptors all stem from a woman younger than 30 in good health and CMV-seronegative.

The rearrangement uses TRBV7-9 and TRBJ1-3, with TRBD1 matching 8 bases. Germline trimming cut 5 bases from V and 0 bases from J; bases unmatched to any gene: 9. CDR1 is SEHNR and CDR2 is FQNEAQ in the germline V gene (reference sequence). The CDR3 loop spans 17 amino acids. As DNA, the CDR3 is TGTGCCAGCAGCCCCGAGGACAGGGCCTACTCTGGAAACACCATATATTTT. This translates into CASSPEDRAYSGNTIYF.

The chain joins TRBV5-4 to TRBJ2-1; the D gene is possibly TRBD2 (5 bases). Trimming stripped 4 bases from V and 6 bases from J, with 8 bases between. CDR1 and CDR2 from the germline V gene are SGHNT and YYREEE (reference sequence). The CDR3 loop spans 12 amino acids. CDR3 DNA sequence: TGTGCCAGCAGCCCGGGAACCAATGAGCAGTTCTTC. Encoded protein: CASSPGTNEQFF.

The rearrangement joins TRBV20-1 to TRBJ2-1; D perhaps matches TRBD2 (5 bases). The germline CDR1 and CDR2 sequences are DFQATT and SNEGSKA (reference sequence). V was trimmed by 5 bases and J by 8 bases, leaving 7 bases between them. The CDR3 has 10 amino acids. DNA of the CDR3: TGCAGTGCTCTGCGGGATGAGCAGTTCTTC. Protein sequence: CSALRDEQFF.

V gene TRBV5-1 combines with J gene TRBJ1-5, with 7 positions matching TRBD1. The V segment lost 4 bases and the J segment 5 bases; nucleotides outside the gene matches: 3. Germline CDR1 and CDR2: SGHRS and YFSETQ. The CDR3 is 13 amino acids. This chain's CDR3 is CASSPTGDQPQHF. The DNA for the CDR3 is TGCGCCAGCAGCCCCACAGGGGATCAGCCCCAGCATTTT.

The chain employs TRBV14 and TRBJ2-7; D uncertain. Looked up from germline, CDR1 is SGHDN and CDR2 is FVKESK. CDR3 length: 12 residues. V gave up 4 bases and J gave up 3 bases, with 7 bases separating them. The CDR3: CASSLNFYEQYF. CDR3 nucleotide sequence: TGTGCCAGCAGCCTTAATTTCTACGAGCAGTACTTC.

The V and J genes are TRBV29-1 and TRBJ2-1, with 8 bases lining up with TRBD2. The CDR3 length is 16 residues. Trimming removed 7 bases from V and 0 bases from J; junction bases left unmatched: 11. Germline CDR1 SQVTM, CDR2 ANQGSEA. The CDR3 is CSAPRAGGPSYNEQFF. Written as DNA, the CDR3 is TGCAGCGCCCCCAGGGCGGGGGGCCCCTCCTACAATGAGCAGTTCTTC.

The chain joins TRBV19 to TRBJ1-3; no clear D. The CDR3 has 11 amino acids. Germline values: CDR1 LNHDA, CDR2 SQIVND (reference sequence). V was shortened by 7 bases and J by 4 bases, with 5 bases between the two germline ends. The CDR3, as DNA: TGTGCCAGTAACGGGGGAAACACCATATATTTT. Protein: CASNGGNTIYF. The complete variable domain, with remaining parts taken from reference TRBV19 and TRBJ1-3, reads DGGITQSPKYLFRKEGQNVTLSCEQNLNHDAMYWYRQDPGQGLRLIYYSQIVNDFQKGDIAEGYSVSREKKESFPLTVTSAQKNPTAFYLCASNGGNTIYFGEGSWLTVV.

This chain connects TRBV18 to TRBJ1-5; D remains unclear. The CDR3 contains 13 residues. The V end lost 3 bases, the J end lost 7 bases, and 10 bases lay between the germline ends. Per the germline V gene, CDR1 is KGHSH and CDR2 is LQKENI. Here the CDR3 DNA reads TGTGCCAGCTCACCCGGCGAGGGACAGCCCCAGCATTTT. Its protein is CASSPGEGQPQHF.

The genes are TRBV7-9 and TRBJ2-1; 11 nucleotides agree with TRBD2. Per the germline V gene, CDR1 is SEHNR and CDR2 is FQNEAQ (reference sequence). Germline trimming cut 5 bases from V and 8 bases from J; bases unmatched to any gene: 11. The CDR3 consists of 16 residues. The CDR3 nucleotides are TGTGCCAGCAGCCCAAATAGCGGGGGGGTTAGCGATGAGCAGTTCTTC. Translation gives CASSPNSGGVSDEQFF.

V gene TRBV15 combines with J gene TRBJ1-1, with a tentative D call TRBD1 (5 bases). V gave up 1 base and J gave up 4 bases, with 16 bases separating them. The CDR3 is 16 residues long. From germline, CDR1 is LNHNV and CDR2 YYDKDF (reference sequence). The chain's CDR3 is CATSRVPAGSGTEAFF. In DNA, the CDR3 is TGTGCCACCAGCAGAGTCCCTGCAGGGTCGGGCACTGAAGCTTTCTTT.

The V gene is TRBV28, the J gene TRBJ1-5, with D maybe TRBD1 (5 bases). The CDR3 sequence is 15 residues long. Germline loops: CDR1 MDHEN, CDR2 SYDVKM. V gave up 6 bases and J gave up 7 bases, with 19 bases separating them. CDR3 residues: CASSGGRVRGQPQHF. For the CDR3, the DNA is TGTGCCAGCAGCGGGGGGAGGGTTCGGGGGCAGCCCCAGCATTTT.

CDR3 DNA: TGTGCCAGCAGTCATGACAGGGGGGGCTTCCTGAACACTGAAGCTTTCTTT. Its translation is CASSHDRGGFLNTEAFF. V usage is TRBV2 and J usage is TRBJ1-1; 9 bases agree with TRBD1. This CDR3 is built from 17 residues. Germline trimming cut 5 bases from V and 0 bases from J; bases unmatched to any gene: 10. Germline assignment: CDR1 SNHLY and CDR2 FYNNEI. The full variable domain, its missing parts supplied by reference TRBV2 and TRBJ1-1, is EPEVTQTPSHQVTQMGQEVILRCVPISNHLYFYWYRQILGQKVEFLVSFYNNEISEKSEIFDDQFSVERPDGSNFTLKIRSTKLEDSAMYFCASSHDRGGFLNTEAFFGQGTRLTVV.

This clone has just a few counts. V and J are TRBV5-1 and TRBJ2-3; a possible D gene is TRBD2 (7 bases). V was clipped by 5 bases and J by 4 bases, with 11 bases between them. Germline assignment: CDR1 SGHRS and CDR2 YFSETQ. The CDR3 extends over 13 amino acids. The CDR3 loop reads CASSGGGPDTQYF. In DNA form, the CDR3 reads TGCGCCAGCAGTGGGGGGGGCCCAGATACGCAGTATTTT.

The gene calls are TRBV25-1 and TRBJ2-1, with TRBD1 identical over 9 bases. The CDR3 is 16 residues long. Germline V gene data show CDR1 as MGHDK and CDR2 as SYGVNS. The J segment lost 3 bases and the V segment lost 4 bases, leaving 7 bases of the junction unmatched. This CDR3 reads CASSGIRQGVYNEQFF. CDR3 sequence (DNA): TGTGCCAGCAGTGGAATACGACAGGGGGTCTACAATGAGCAGTTCTTC.

This clone has only one observation. V and J are TRBV10-3 and TRBJ1-4; a possible D gene is TRBD1 (6 bases). The CDR3 extends over 14 amino acids. Trimming left V 4 bases short and J 8 bases short, with 14 bases between. The V gene's germline CDR1 is ENHRY and CDR2 SYGVKD. CDR3 bases: TGTGCCATCAGTGGCAGGGGATTAGGGGAAAAACTGTTTTTT. It yields the protein CAISGRGLGEKLFF.

V and J are TRBV6-1 and TRBJ2-6; tentative D call: TRBD1 (6 bases). The germline V gene has CDR1 MNHNS and CDR2 SASEGT. V shed 4 bases and J shed 0 bases, with 13 bases lying between them. The CDR3 loop spans 17 amino acids. The CDR3 region has the DNA TGTGCCAGCAGTGGACCGGACAGCAGCTCTGGGGCCAACGTCCTGACTTTC. Protein sequence: CASSGPDSSSGANVLTF.

The chain recombines TRBV5-1 with TRBJ1-4; possible D gene TRBD1, 5 bases. The CDR3 covers 15 residues. V gave up 4 bases and J gave up 6 bases, with 16 bases separating them. The V gene's germline CDR1 is SGHRS and CDR2 YFSETQ. The CDR3 spells CASSPRAGRDEKLFF. The CDR3 DNA reads TGCGCCAGCAGCCCTAGAGCCGGCAGGGATGAAAAACTGTTTTTT.

This sequence joins TRBV7-2 and TRBJ2-7; possible D gene TRBD2, 6 bases. The V end lost 4 bases, the J end lost 6 bases, and 13 bases lay between the germline ends. There are 13 residues in the CDR3. Germline loops: CDR1 SGHTA, CDR2 FQGNSA. Written as DNA, the CDR3 is TGTGCCAGCAGCTCCCCGGACTACGGCGAGCAGTACTTC. It encodes CASSSPDYGEQYF.

The gene calls are TRBV30 and TRBJ2-5, with D tentatively TRBD1 (6 bases). The DNA end favors TRBJ2-7, so the J call may be wrong. CDR3 length: 13 amino acids. The V gene's germline CDR1 is GTSNPN and CDR2 SVGIG (reference sequence). CDR3 nucleotide sequence: TGTGCCTGGACAGGGGATAACTCCTACGAGCAGTACTTC. Translating gives CAWTGDNSYEQYF.

The chain has TRBV19 and TRBJ2-2; D gene uncertain. Germline lookup yields CDR1 LNHDA and CDR2 SQIVND (reference sequence). This CDR3 region has 15 residues. V lost 5 bases and J lost 0, with 10 bases in between. DNA for the CDR3: TGTGCCAGTAGTCGCTCTGCAGCGAACACCGGGGAGCTGTTTTTT. It codes for CASSRSAANTGELFF.